This T cell receptor beta chain derives from a study of CD8+ T cells in alopecia areata. Germline V gives CDR1 MGHRA, CDR2 YSYEKL. V lost 4 bases and J lost 4; bases outside the gene matches: 8. The CDR3 sequence is 16 residues long. To note about this clone: As yet, its antigen is unknown.

As for treatment: oral pan-JAK inhibitor, 5-10 mg twice daily. RNA extraction and reverse transcription yielded cDNA as sequencing template. Sequencing was performed with immunoSEQ multiplex PCR; in TCRdb, only in-frame clones are kept and a portion is missing. The table lists around 110,000 clones, around 50% of them singletons. General study points: Expanded CD8+ clones among the top 100, as well as scalp clonality, were significantly decreased by tofacitinib.

The gene calls are TRBV4-1 and TRBJ2-7, with 12 bases aligning to TRBD1. Specimen: CD8+ T cells sorted from blood, collected at week 24, from a patient treated with tofacitinib. This sequence was found in a human donor with alopecia areata. CDR3 DNA sequence: TGCGCCAGCAGCCTTTCTCCGGGACAGGGGGCTTACGAGCAGTACTTC. Translated, it gives CASSLSPGQGAYEQYF.